This T cell receptor (beta chain) is from a study of T cell repertoires and HLA-DP antigens. About the study: Donor ages ranged from 18-to-29 to 60-to-69; a couple of men, one woman. DNA input averaged approximately 220 ng in sorted CD137+CD4+ and roughly 1.2 ug in pre-culture CD4+. The study's findings and limits: Naive and memory CD4+ cells were analysed together, not apart.

The CDR3 consists of 15 residues. Trimming removed 3 bases at V and 2 bases at J, with 13 bases between. From germline, CDR1 is LNHDA and CDR2 SQIVND (reference sequence). With regard to this clone: Its antigen is unknown.

Data came from immunoSEQ multiplex PCR; TCRdb stores just in-frame clones and leaves some out. This table has over 100,000 clones, 85% to 95% appearing once. This clonotype was obtained from a young woman in good health and CMV-seronegative. V is TRBV19 and J is TRBJ1-2; no definite D call. The material sequenced was CD4+ T cells from PBMCs. As DNA, the CDR3 is TGTGCCAGTAGTATTTCCCGGACTGCCAACTATGGCTACACCTTC. Encoded protein: CASSISRTANYGYTF.